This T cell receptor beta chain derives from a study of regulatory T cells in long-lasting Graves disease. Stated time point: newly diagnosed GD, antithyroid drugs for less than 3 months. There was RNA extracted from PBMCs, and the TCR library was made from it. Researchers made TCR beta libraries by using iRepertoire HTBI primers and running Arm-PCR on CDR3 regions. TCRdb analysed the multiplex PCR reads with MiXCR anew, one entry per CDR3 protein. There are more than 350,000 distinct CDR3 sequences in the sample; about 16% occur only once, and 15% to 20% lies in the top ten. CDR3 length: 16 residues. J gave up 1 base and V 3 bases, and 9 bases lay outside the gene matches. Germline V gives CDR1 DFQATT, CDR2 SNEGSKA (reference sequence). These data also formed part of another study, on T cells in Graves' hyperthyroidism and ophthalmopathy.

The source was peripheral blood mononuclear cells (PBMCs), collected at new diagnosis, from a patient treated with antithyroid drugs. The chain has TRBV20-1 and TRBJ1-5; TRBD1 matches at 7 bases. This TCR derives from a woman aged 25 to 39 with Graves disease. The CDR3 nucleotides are TGCAGTGCTAGGGATCCGACAGGGATAAGCAATCAGCCCCAGCATTTT. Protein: CSARDPTGISNQPQHF.